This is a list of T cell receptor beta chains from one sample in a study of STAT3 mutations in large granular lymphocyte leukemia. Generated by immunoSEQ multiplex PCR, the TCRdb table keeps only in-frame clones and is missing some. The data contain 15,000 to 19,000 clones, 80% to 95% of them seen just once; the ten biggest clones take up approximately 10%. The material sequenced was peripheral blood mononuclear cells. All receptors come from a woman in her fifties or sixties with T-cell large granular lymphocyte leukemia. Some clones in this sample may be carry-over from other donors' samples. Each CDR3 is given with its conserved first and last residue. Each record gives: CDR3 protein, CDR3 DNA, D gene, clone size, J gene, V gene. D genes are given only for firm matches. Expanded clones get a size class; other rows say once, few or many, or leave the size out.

cdr3_aa: CASSTGGLAQYF
cdr3_nt: TGTGCCAGCAGTACAGGGGGTCTTGCGCAGTATTTT
d_call: TRBD1
clone_size: .
j_call: TRBJ2-3
v_call: TRBV28

cdr3_aa: CASRQEQGGNTEAFF
cdr3_nt: TGTGCCAGCAGGCAGGAACAGGGGGGGAACACTGAAGCTTTCTTT
d_call: TRBD1
clone_size: .
j_call: TRBJ1-1
v_call: TRBV7-9

cdr3_aa: CASSKYQAANYGYTF
cdr3_nt: TGTGCCAGCAGCAAGTATCAGGCTGCTAACTATGGCTACACCTTC
d_call: .
clone_size: .
j_call: TRBJ1-2
v_call: TRBV11-2

cdr3_aa: CASSSFTGVRETQYF
cdr3_nt: TGTGCCAGCAGCTCTTTTACAGGGGTGAGAGAGACCCAGTACTTC
d_call: TRBD1
clone_size: .
j_call: TRBJ2-5
v_call: TRBV7-9

cdr3_aa: CASSLISHEQYF
cdr3_nt: TGTGCCAGCAGCTTAATCTCCCACGAGCAGTACTTC
d_call: .
clone_size: .
j_call: TRBJ2-7
v_call: TRBV7-9

cdr3_aa: CASSRVGAQHTDTQYF
cdr3_nt: TGCGCCAGCAGCCGTGTAGGGGCCCAGCACACGGATACGCAGTATTTT
d_call: .
clone_size: .
j_call: TRBJ2-3
v_call: TRBV5-1

cdr3_aa: CSILADSVYGYTF
cdr3_nt: TGCAGCATCCTAGCGGACAGCGTCTATGGCTACACCTTC
d_call: .
clone_size: .
j_call: TRBJ1-2
v_call: TRBV29-1

cdr3_aa: CASTPPGQGTYEQYF
cdr3_nt: TGTGCCAGCACCCCCCCGGGACAGGGGACCTACGAGCAGTACTTC
d_call: TRBD1
clone_size: .
j_call: TRBJ2-7
v_call: TRBV5-6

cdr3_aa: CASSSPGTGGLGYTF
cdr3_nt: TGTGCCAGCAGCTCACCCGGGACAGGGGGGTTGGGCTACACCTTC
d_call: TRBD1
clone_size: .
j_call: TRBJ1-2
v_call: TRBV7-2

cdr3_aa: CASSPGDYTGELFF
cdr3_nt: TGTGCCAGCAGCCCTGGGGACTACACCGGGGAGCTGTTTTTT
d_call: .
clone_size: few
j_call: TRBJ2-2
v_call: TRBV7-9

cdr3_aa: CASSLNIGGMYEQYF
cdr3_nt: TGTGCCAGCAGCTTGAACATCGGGGGAATGTACGAGCAGTACTTC
d_call: .
clone_size: .
j_call: TRBJ2-7
v_call: TRBV5-4

cdr3_aa: CASSQDREKLFF
cdr3_nt: TGTGCCAGCAGCCAAGACAGGGAGAAACTGTTTTTT
d_call: TRBD1
clone_size: .
j_call: TRBJ1-4
v_call: TRBV5-4

cdr3_aa: CASREGGHGNQPQHF
cdr3_nt: TGTGCCAGCAGGGAGGGAGGTCATGGCAATCAGCCCCAGCATTTT
d_call: .
clone_size: .
j_call: TRBJ1-5
v_call: TRBV2

cdr3_aa: CSGLGANTEAFF
cdr3_nt: TGCAGCGGCCTTGGTGCGAACACTGAAGCTTTCTTT
d_call: .
clone_size: .
j_call: TRBJ1-1
v_call: TRBV29-1

cdr3_aa: CASSKTGLYTDTQYF
cdr3_nt: TGTGCCAGCAGCAAGACAGGACTATACACAGATACGCAGTATTTT
d_call: .
clone_size: .
j_call: TRBJ2-3
v_call: TRBV7-9

cdr3_aa: CASSRAGKPGANVLTF
cdr3_nt: TGTGCCAGTAGTAGGGCAGGGAAACCTGGGGCCAACGTCCTGACTTTC
d_call: .
clone_size: .
j_call: TRBJ2-6
v_call: TRBV19